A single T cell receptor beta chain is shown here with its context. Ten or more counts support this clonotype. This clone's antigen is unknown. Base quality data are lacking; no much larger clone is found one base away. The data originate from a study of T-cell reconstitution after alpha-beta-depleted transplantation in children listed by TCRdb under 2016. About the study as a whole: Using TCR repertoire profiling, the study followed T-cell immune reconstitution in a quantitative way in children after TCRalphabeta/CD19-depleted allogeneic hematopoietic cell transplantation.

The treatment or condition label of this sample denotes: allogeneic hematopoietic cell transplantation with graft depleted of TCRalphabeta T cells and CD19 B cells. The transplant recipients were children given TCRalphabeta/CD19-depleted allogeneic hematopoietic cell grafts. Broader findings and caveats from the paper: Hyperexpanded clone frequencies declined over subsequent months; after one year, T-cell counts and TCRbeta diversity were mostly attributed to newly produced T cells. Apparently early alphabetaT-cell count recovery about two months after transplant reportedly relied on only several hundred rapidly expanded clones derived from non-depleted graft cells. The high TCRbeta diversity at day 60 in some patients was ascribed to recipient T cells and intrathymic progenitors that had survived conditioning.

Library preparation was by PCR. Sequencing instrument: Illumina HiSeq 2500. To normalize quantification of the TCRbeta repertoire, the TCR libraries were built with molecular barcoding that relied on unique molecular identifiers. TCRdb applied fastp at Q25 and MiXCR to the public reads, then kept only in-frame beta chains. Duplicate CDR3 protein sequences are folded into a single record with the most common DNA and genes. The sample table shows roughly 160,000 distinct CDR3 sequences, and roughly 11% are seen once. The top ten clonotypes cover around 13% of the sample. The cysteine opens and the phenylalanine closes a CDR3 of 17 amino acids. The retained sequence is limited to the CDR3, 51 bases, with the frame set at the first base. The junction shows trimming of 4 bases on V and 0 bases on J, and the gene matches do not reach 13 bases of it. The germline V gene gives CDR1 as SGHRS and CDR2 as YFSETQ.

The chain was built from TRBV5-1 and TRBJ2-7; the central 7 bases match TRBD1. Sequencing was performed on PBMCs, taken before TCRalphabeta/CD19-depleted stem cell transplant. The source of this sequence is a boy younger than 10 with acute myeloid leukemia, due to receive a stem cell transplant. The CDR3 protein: CASSRSRDSRNSYEQYF. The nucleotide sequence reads TGCGCCAGCAGCAGATCTCGGGACAGCCGTAACTCCTACGAGCAGTACTTC.